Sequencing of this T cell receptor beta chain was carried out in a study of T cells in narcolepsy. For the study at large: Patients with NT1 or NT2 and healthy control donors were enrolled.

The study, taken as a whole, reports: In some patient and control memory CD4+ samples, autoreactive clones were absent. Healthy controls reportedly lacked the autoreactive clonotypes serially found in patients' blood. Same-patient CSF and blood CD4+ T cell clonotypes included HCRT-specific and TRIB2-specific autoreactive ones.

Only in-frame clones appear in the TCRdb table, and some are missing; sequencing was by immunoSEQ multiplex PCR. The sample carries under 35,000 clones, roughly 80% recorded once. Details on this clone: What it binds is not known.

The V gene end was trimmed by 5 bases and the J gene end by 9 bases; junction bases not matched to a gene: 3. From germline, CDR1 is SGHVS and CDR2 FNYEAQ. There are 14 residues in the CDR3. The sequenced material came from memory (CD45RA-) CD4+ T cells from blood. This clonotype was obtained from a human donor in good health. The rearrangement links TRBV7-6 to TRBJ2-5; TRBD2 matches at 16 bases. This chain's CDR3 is CASSPGLAGGAQYF. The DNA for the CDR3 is TGTGCCAGCAGCCCGGGACTAGCGGGGGGGGCCCAGTACTTC.